Presented here are 23 T cell receptor beta chains from one specimen sequenced in a study of blood T cell repertoires in COVID-19. The method was immunoSEQ multiplex PCR; TCRdb's version includes in-frame clones alone and lacks a portion of them. Among about 65,000 clones, under 95% were seen once, and the ten largest hold roughly 1.3%. The sequencing input was peripheral blood. These receptors all come from a man in his sixties with acute or convalescent COVID-19.

The rearrangement joins TRBV10-1 to TRBJ2-3; a weak D match, TRBD2 (6 bases). CDR3 length: 15 amino acids. Germline V gives CDR1 WNHNN, CDR2 SYGVQD (reference sequence). The V and J ends lost 2 bases and 5 bases respectively, with 14 bases between them. CDR3 sequence reads: CASSEATSLVDTQYF. In DNA form, the CDR3 reads TGCGCCAGCAGTGAGGCGACTAGTCTTGTAGATACGCAGTATTTT.

V gene TRBV3-1 (or the pseudogene TRBV3-2) combines with J gene TRBJ1-2, with 8 positions matching TRBD1. CDR3 length equals 14 residues. V dropped 1 base and J dropped 6; count of bases not matched to a gene: 4. CDR1 is LGHDT and CDR2 is YNNKEL in the germline V gene (reference sequence). The CDR3, as DNA: TGTGCCAGCAGCCAAGCCCCGGACAGGGATGGCTACACCTTC. Residues: CASSQAPDRDGYTF.

This clone occurred once. The CDR3 reads CASHRGSAGELFF. The DNA of the CDR3 is TGTGCCAGCCACAGAGGGTCCGCCGGGGAGCTGTTTTTT. The J gene is TRBJ2-2, the V gene TRBV25-1; a weak D match, TRBD2 (5 bases). The V and J ends lost 8 bases and 6 bases respectively, with 13 bases between them. Germline CDR1 reads MGHDK; CDR2 reads SYGVNS. The CDR3 has 13 amino acids.

The chain employs TRBV7-3 and TRBJ2-2, with D possibly matching TRBD2 (6 bases). Germline lookup yields CDR1 SGHTA and CDR2 FQGTGA. The CDR3 runs 14 residues. With 3 bases removed from V and 5 bases from J, the gap between germline ends came to 10 bases. The CDR3 loop is CASSFWGETGELFF. Here the CDR3 DNA reads TGTGCCAGCAGCTTTTGGGGGGAGACCGGGGAGCTGTTTTTT.

The chain joins TRBV29-1 to TRBJ1-1, with D unresolved. The CDR3 contains 11 residues. The germline gives CDR1 SQVTM, CDR2 ANQGSEA. The ends were cut back, 7 bases at V and 1 base at J, with 7 bases in the middle. The CDR3 protein is CSGRQNTEAFF. CDR3 bases: TGCAGCGGTAGACAGAACACTGAAGCTTTCTTT.

This sequence joins TRBV24-1 and TRBJ2-5; D remains ambiguous. This CDR3 has 17 amino acids. CDR1 KGHDR and CDR2 SFDVKD come from the germline V gene. V was clipped by 2 bases and J by 0 bases, with 15 bases between them. CDR3 sequence: CATSDSKELLHQETQYF. The DNA for the CDR3 is TGTGCCACCAGTGATTCCAAGGAGTTACTTCACCAAGAGACCCAGTACTTC.

The V gene is TRBV10-3, the J gene TRBJ1-2, with D possibly being TRBD1 (5 bases). Germline loops: CDR1 ENHRY, CDR2 SYGVKD. This CDR3 region has 11 residues. V dropped 6 bases and J dropped 14 bases, with 16 bases sitting between them. CDR3 bases: TGTGCCATCAGCGGCGGGGACGAGGATACCTTC. Its translation is CAISGGDEDTF.

The V and J genes are TRBV19 and TRBJ1-1; D not certain. V lost 2 bases, J lost 1 base, and 5 bases lay in between. Germline CDR1 and CDR2: LNHDA and SQIVND (reference sequence). The CDR3 is made up of 13 amino acids. The CDR3 bases are TGTGCCAGTAGTATATTCCGGAACACTGAAGCTTTCTTT. Its translation: CASSIFRNTEAFF.

The rearrangement links TRBV18 to TRBJ1-3, with 8 nucleotides matching TRBD1. V trimming: 6 bases; J trimming: 4 bases; junction bases outside the gene matches: 5. Germline assignment: CDR1 KGHSH and CDR2 LQKENI. The CDR3 totals 14 residues. CDR3 in amino acids: CASSQGAQGNTIYF. The DNA for the CDR3 is TGTGCCAGCTCTCAGGGGGCGCAGGGAAACACCATATATTTT.

The J gene is TRBJ1-1, the V gene TRBV20-1, with a possible D match to TRBD1 (5 bases). V was shortened by 6 bases and J by 9 bases, with 11 bases between the two germline ends. CDR1 is DFQATT and CDR2 is SNEGSKA in the germline V gene (reference sequence). The CDR3 has 10 amino acids. The CDR3 protein is CSARQSKAFF. DNA for the CDR3: TGCAGTGCAAGACAGTCCAAAGCTTTCTTT.

Judged by abundance, this clone is medium-sized (0.01 to 0.1%). The chain uses TRBV6-1 and TRBJ2-7; TRBD2 might be the D (6 bases). The germline V and J ends were trimmed by 0 bases and 0 bases, with 9 bases remaining between them. Germline-derived CDR1 and CDR2 are MNHNS and SASEGT. The CDR3 has 15 residues. The CDR3 protein is CASSEASEGSYEQYF. DNA for the CDR3: TGTGCCAGCAGTGAAGCCTCGGAGGGCTCCTACGAGCAGTACTTC.

The chain employs TRBV2 and TRBJ1-1; TRBD1 is a possible D gene (6 bases). Trimming removed 4 bases at V and 2 bases at J, with 11 bases between. Germline V gene sequence: CDR1 SNHLY, CDR2 FYNNEI. The CDR3 length is 14 residues. The CDR3 loop reads CASSVQGPNTEAFF. In DNA, the CDR3 is TGTGCCAGCAGTGTCCAGGGGCCTAACACTGAAGCTTTCTTT.

This clone came up a few times. CDR3 region: CASSQVGILAGKETQYF. CDR3 sequence (DNA): TGTGCCAGCAGCCAAGTGGGTATACTAGCGGGCAAAGAGACCCAGTACTTC. The V gene is TRBV3-1 (or the pseudogene TRBV3-2), the J gene TRBJ2-5; TRBD2 matches at 9 bases. J lost 3 bases, V lost 1 base, and 9 bases had no gene match. This CDR3 spans 17 amino acids. The germline V gene has CDR1 LGHDT and CDR2 YNNKEL (reference sequence).

The table lists this clone with many counts. The J gene is TRBJ2-7, the V gene TRBV19, with a weak D call TRBD2 (6 bases). CDR1 is LNHDA, CDR2 SQIVND, per germline (reference sequence). The CDR3 covers 15 residues. Trimming shortened V by 5 bases and J by 4 bases, and 18 bases separated the two germline ends. CDR3 DNA sequence: TGTGCCAGTAGTGCACCGGGACTCTTGGGGTACGAGCAGTACTTC. Translation gives CASSAPGLLGYEQYF.

The rearrangement links TRBV7-2 to TRBJ2-2, with D maybe TRBD2 (6 bases). Trimming pared 5 bases from V and 0 bases from J, leaving 16 bases between. The CDR3 runs 17 residues. CDR1 and CDR2 from the germline V gene are SGHTA and FQGNSA. The CDR3: CASSPSALATNTGELFF. The CDR3 bases are TGTGCCAGCAGCCCCTCGGCCCTAGCGACGAACACCGGGGAGCTGTTTTTT.

V and J are TRBV7-9 and TRBJ1-2; 7 nucleotides align to TRBD1. V lost 4 bases to trimming and J lost 3 bases; unmatched junction nucleotides: 5. This CDR3 has 14 residues. CDR1 is SEHNR and CDR2 is FQNEAQ in the germline V gene (reference sequence). CDR3 in amino acids: CASSSRDSDYGYTF. The CDR3 coding sequence is TGTGCCAGCAGCTCCCGGGACAGCGACTATGGCTACACCTTC.

V is TRBV29-1 and J is TRBJ1-2, with 12 bases that match TRBD1. The CDR3 has 18 amino acids. Trimming cost V 6 bases and J 7 bases; bases outside gene matches: 21. Germline-derived CDR1 and CDR2 are SQVTM and ANQGSEA. In DNA form, the CDR3 reads TGCAGCGTACTCCGGCTGGGACAGGGGGCCCGTTTCGGGGGTGGCTACACCTTC. This codes for CSVLRLGQGARFGGGYTF.

The V and J genes are TRBV29-1 and TRBJ2-7, with D possibly being TRBD2 (6 bases). The CDR3 totals 11 residues. Trimming took off 5 bases at V and 12 bases at J, with 17 bases between the two ends. From germline, CDR1 is SQVTM and CDR2 ANQGSEA. CDR3 amino acids: CSVRIGTGRYF. The DNA of the CDR3 is TGCAGCGTTCGAATAGGGACTGGGCGGTACTTC.

The chain uses TRBV3-1 (or the pseudogene TRBV3-2) and TRBJ2-6; D gene unclear. Germline CDR1 LGHDT, CDR2 YNNKEL (reference sequence). This CDR3 has 13 amino acids. With 8 bases removed from V and 4 bases from J, the gap between germline ends came to 9 bases. This CDR3 reads CASRPTGANVLTF. In nucleotides, the CDR3 is TGTGCCAGCCGCCCCACAGGGGCCAACGTCCTGACTTTC.

This CDR3 is CASRDGGLYGYTF. DNA of the CDR3: TGTGCCAGCAGAGATGGAGGTCTCTATGGCTACACCTTC. The chain is built from TRBV27 and TRBJ1-2; no clear D. Germline V CDR1 and CDR2: MNHEY, SMNVEV (reference sequence). The V end lost 6 bases, the J end lost 4 bases, and 12 bases lay between the germline ends. The CDR3 has 13 residues.

This clone is a singleton in its sample. The chain combines TRBV6-1 with TRBJ1-1; TRBD1 is a possible D gene (5 bases). V lost 2 bases and J lost 5, with 6 bases in between. In germline, CDR1 is MNHNS, CDR2 SASEGT. This CDR3 has 12 residues. The CDR3 DNA follows: TGTGCCAGCAGTGAACAGGGAACTGAAGCTTTCTTT. Translating it yields CASSEQGTEAFF.

The chain is built from TRBV5-6 and TRBJ1-5; D may be TRBD1 (5 bases). V shed 4 bases and J shed 5 bases, with 10 bases lying between them. The germline V gene has CDR1 SGHDT and CDR2 YYEEEE. The CDR3 is 13 residues long. DNA for the CDR3: TGTGCCAGCAGCCCTGGGGGGGATCAGCCCCAGCATTTT. Residues: CASSPGGDQPQHF.

V is TRBV5-4 and J is TRBJ1-1; 9 nucleotides line up with TRBD1. V shed 2 bases and J 5 bases; nucleotides not matched to a gene: 4. The CDR3 consists of 14 residues. The germline CDR1 and CDR2 sequences are SGHNT and YYREEE (reference sequence). The CDR3 DNA is TGTGCCAGCAGCTTCCTGACAGGGGGGACTGAAGCTTTCTTT. This sequence encodes CASSFLTGGTEAFF.